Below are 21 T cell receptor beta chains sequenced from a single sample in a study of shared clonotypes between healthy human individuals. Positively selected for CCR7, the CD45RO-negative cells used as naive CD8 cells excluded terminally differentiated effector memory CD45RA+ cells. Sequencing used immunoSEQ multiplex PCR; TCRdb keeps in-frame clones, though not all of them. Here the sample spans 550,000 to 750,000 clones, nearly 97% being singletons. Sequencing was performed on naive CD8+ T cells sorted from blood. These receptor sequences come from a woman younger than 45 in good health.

The CDR3 coding sequence is TGTGCCAGTAGCCGGGACTCCTACGAGCAGTACTTC. It is translated as CASSRDSYEQYF. The chain has TRBV6-5 and TRBJ2-7; D is possibly TRBD2 (5 bases). Germline V lookup: CDR1 MNHEY, CDR2 SVGAGI. The CDR3 runs to 12 residues. V was clipped by 9 bases and J by 0 bases, with 9 bases between them.

CDR3 sequence reads: CAISRTTSGVTNEQFF. CDR3 coding DNA: TGTGCCATCAGCCGGACGACTAGCGGGGTTACAAATGAGCAGTTCTTC. The V and J genes are TRBV10-3 and TRBJ2-1, with 11 bases matching TRBD2. This CDR3 has 16 residues. V was clipped by 6 bases and J by 7 bases; unmatched bases: 11. From germline, CDR1 is ENHRY and CDR2 SYGVKD.

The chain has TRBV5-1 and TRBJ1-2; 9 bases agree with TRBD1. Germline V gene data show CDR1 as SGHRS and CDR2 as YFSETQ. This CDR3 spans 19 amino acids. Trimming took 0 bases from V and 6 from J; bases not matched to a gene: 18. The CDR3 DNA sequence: TGCGCCAGCAGCTTGGGTTTCGGCCGTAAGGGGACAGGGCTAGATGGCTACACCTTC. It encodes CASSLGFGRKGTGLDGYTF.

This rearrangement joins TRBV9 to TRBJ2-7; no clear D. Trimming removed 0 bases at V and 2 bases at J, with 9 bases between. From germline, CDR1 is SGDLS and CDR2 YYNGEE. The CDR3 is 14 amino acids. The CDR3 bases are TGTGCCAGCAGCGTAGAAAGTAAACCCTACGAGCAGTACTTC. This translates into CASSVESKPYEQYF. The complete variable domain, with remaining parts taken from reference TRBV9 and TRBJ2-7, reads DSGVTQTPKHLITATGQRVTLRCSPRSGDLSVYWYQQSLDQGLQFLIQYYNGEERAKGNILERFSAQQFPDLHSELNLSSLELGDSALYFCASSVESKPYEQYFGPGTRLTVT.

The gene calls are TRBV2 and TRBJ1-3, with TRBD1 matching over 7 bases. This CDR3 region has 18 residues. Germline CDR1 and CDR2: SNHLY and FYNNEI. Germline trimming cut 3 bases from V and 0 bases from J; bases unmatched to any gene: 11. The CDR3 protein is CASSDVRDRAYSGNTIYF. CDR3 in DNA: TGTGCCAGCAGTGACGTCCGGGACAGAGCTTACTCTGGAAACACCATATATTTT. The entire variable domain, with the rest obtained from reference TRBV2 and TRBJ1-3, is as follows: EPEVTQTPSHQVTQMGQEVILRCVPISNHLYFYWYRQILGQKVEFLVSFYNNEISEKSEIFDDQFSVERPDGSNFTLKIRSTKLEDSAMYFCASSDVRDRAYSGNTIYFGEGSWLTVV.

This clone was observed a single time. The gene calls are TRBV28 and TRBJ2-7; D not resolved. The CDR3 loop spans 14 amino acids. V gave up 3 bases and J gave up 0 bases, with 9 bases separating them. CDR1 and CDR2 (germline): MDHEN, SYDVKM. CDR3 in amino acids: CASSFGVSSYEQYF. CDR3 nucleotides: TGTGCCAGCAGTTTTGGGGTGAGCTCCTACGAGCAGTACTTC.

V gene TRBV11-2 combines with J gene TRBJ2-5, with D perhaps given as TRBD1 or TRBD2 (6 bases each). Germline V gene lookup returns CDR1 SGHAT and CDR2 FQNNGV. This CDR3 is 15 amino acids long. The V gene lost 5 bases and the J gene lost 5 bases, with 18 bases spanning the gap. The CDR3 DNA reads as TGTGCCAGCAGCCTTCTAGGGGGGATGGGGGAGACCCAGTACTTC. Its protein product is CASSLLGGMGETQYF.

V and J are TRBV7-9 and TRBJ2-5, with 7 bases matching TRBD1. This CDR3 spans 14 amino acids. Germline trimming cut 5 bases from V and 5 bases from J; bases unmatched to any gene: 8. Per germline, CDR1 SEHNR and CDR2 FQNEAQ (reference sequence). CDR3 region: CASSLTGFGETQYF. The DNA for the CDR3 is TGTGCCAGCAGCCTGACAGGGTTTGGCGAGACCCAGTACTTC.

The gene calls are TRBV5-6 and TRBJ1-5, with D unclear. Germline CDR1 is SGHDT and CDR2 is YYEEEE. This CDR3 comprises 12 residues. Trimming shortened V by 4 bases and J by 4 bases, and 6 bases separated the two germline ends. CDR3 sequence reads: CASSAGNQPQHF. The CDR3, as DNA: TGTGCCAGCAGCGCTGGTAATCAGCCCCAGCATTTT.

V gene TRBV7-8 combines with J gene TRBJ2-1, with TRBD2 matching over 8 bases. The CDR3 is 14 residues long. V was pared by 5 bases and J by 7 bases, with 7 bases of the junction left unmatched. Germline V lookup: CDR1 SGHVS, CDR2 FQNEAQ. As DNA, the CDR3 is TGTGCCAGCAGCGCTAGACTAGCGTCTAATGAGCAGTTCTTC. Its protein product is CASSARLASNEQFF.

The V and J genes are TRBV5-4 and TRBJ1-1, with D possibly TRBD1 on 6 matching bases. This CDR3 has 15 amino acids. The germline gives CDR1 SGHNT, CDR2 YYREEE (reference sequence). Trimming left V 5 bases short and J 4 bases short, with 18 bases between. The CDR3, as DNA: TGTGCCAGCAGACAACCCGGGACACCAGCCACTGAAGCTTTCTTT. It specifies CASRQPGTPATEAFF.

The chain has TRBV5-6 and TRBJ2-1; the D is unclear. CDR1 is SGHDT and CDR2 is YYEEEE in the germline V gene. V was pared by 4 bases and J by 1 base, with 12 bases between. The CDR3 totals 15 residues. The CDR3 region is CASSTSSPSYNEQFF. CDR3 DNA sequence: TGTGCCAGCAGCACCTCCTCACCTTCCTACAATGAGCAGTTCTTC.

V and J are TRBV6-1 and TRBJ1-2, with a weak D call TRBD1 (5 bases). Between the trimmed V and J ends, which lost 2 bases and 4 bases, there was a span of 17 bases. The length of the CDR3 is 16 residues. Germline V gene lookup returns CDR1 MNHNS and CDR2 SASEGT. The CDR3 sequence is CASSEWIGASPYGYTF. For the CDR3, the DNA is TGTGCCAGCAGTGAATGGATTGGGGCCAGCCCCTATGGCTACACCTTC.

CDR3 DNA sequence: TGTGCCAGCAGCCCCCTAGGGAAGTGGAACACTGAAGCTTTCTTT. It translates to CASSPLGKWNTEAFF. This chain uses TRBV14 with TRBJ1-1; D unclear. Per the germline V gene, CDR1 is SGHDN and CDR2 is FVKESK. The CDR3 has 15 amino acids. Trimming cost V 4 bases and J 1 base, with 13 bases left between them. Full variable domain (outside the CDR3, taken from reference TRBV14 and TRBJ1-1): EAGVTQFPSHSVIEKGQTVTLRCDPISGHDNLYWYRRVMGKEIKFLLHFVKESKQDESGMPNNRFLAERTGGTYSTLKVQPAELEDSGVYFCASSPLGKWNTEAFFGQGTRLTVV.

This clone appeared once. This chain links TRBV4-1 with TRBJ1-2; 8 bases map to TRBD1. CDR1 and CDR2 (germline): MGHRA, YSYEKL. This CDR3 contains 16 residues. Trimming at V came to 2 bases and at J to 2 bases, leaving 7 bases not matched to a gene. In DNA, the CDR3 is TGCGCCAGCAGCCAAACCGTCGGACAGGGAAACTATGGCTACACCTTC. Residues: CASSQTVGQGNYGYTF.

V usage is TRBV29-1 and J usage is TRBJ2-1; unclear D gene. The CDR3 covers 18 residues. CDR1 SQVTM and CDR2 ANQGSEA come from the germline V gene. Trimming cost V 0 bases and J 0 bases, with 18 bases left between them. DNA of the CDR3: TGCAGCGTTGAAGATTACAGCCGATTGTCGAGCTCCTACAATGAGCAGTTCTTC. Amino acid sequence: CSVEDYSRLSSSYNEQFF.

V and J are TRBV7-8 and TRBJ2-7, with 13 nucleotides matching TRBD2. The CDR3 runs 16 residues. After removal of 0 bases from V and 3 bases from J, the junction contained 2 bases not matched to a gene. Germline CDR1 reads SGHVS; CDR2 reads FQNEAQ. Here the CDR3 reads CASSLATSGRYYEQYF. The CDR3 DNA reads TGTGCCAGCAGCTTAGCGACTAGCGGGAGGTACTACGAGCAGTACTTC.

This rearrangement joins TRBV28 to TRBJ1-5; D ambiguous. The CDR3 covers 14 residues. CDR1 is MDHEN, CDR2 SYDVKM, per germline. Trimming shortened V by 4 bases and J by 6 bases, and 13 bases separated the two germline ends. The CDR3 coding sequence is TGTGCCAGCAGTTGGGTGGTCGGTAGTCAGCCCCAGCATTTT. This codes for CASSWVVGSQPQHF.

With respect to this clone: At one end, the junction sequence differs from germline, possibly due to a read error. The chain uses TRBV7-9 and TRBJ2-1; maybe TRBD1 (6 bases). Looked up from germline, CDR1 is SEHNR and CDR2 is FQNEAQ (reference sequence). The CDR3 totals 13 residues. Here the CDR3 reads CASSPGQYIEQFF. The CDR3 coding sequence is TGTGCCAGCAGCCCAGGACAGTACATTGAGCAGTTCTTC.

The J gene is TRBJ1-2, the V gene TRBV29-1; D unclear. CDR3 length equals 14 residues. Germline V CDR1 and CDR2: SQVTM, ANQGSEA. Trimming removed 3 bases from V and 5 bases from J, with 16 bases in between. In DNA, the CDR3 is TGCAGCGTTGAGTCGGCGGAAAGGTTTTATGGCTACACCTTC. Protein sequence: CSVESAERFYGYTF.

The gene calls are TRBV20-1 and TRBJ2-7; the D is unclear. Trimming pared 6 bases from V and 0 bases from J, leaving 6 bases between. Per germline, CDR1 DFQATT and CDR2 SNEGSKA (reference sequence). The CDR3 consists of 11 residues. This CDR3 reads CSAPSSYEQYF. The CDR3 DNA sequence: TGCAGTGCCCCGAGCTCCTACGAGCAGTACTTC.